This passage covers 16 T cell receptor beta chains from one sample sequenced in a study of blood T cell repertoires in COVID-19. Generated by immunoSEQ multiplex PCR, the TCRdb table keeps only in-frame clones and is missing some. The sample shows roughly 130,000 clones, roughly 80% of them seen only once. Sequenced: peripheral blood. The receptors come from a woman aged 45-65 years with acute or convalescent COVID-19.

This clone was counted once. CDR3 residues: CASRTGQGTDTQYF. The CDR3, as DNA: TGTGCCAGCAGAACGGGACAGGGCACAGATACGCAGTATTTT. The rearrangement joins TRBV9 to TRBJ2-3; 8 bases match TRBD1. CDR1 is SGDLS, CDR2 YYNGEE, per germline. CDR3 length equals 14 residues. J lost 1 base, V lost 5 bases, and 3 bases had no gene match.

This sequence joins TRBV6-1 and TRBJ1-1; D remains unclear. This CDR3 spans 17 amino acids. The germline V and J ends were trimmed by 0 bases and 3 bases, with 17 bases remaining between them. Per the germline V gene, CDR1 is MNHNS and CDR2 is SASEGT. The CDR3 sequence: CASSEALHSLSDTEAFF. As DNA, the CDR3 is TGTGCCAGCAGTGAAGCGCTTCATTCATTGTCGGACACTGAAGCTTTCTTT.

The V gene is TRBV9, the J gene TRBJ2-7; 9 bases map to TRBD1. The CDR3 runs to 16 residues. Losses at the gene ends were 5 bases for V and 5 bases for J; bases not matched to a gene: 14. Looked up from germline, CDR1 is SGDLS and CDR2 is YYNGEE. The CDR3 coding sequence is TGTGCCAGCAGTCCTGGGACAGGGATAGGAACGGACGAGCAGTACTTC. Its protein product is CASSPGTGIGTDEQYF.

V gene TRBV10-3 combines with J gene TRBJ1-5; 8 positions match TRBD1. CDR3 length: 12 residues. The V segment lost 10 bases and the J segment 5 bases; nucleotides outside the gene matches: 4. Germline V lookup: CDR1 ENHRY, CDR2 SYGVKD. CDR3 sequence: CATGGADQPQHF. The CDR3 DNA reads TGTGCCACAGGGGGCGCCGATCAGCCCCAGCATTTT.

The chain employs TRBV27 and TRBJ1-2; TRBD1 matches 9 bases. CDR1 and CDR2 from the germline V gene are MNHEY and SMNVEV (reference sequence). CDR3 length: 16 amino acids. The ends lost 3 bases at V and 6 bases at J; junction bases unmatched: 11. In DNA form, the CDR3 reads TGTGCCAGCAGTTTGGACTTGGCACAGGGGGCACATGGCTACACCTTC. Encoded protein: CASSLDLAQGAHGYTF.

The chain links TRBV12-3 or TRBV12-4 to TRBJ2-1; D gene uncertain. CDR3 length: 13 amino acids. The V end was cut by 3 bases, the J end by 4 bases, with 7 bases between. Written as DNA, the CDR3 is TGTGCCAGCAGTTTTGAACAGTACAATGAGCAGTTCTTC. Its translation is CASSFEQYNEQFF.

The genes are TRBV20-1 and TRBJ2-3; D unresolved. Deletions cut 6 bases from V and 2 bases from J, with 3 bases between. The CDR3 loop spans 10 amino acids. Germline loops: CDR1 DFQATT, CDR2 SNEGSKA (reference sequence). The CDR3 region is CSALTDTQYF. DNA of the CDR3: TGCAGTGCCCTCACAGATACGCAGTATTTT.

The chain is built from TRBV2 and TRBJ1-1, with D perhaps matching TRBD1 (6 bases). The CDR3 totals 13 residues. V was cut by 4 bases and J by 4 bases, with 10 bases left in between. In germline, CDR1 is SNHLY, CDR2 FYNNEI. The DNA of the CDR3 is TGTGCCAGCAGTGCCCGACAGGTCACTGAAGCTTTCTTT. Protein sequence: CASSARQVTEAFF.

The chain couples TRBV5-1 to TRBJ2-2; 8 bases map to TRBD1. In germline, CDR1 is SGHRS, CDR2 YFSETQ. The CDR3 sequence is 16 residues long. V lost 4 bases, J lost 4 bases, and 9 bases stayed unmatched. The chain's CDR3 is CASSAQGQVTTGELFF. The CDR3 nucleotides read TGCGCCAGCAGCGCCCAGGGACAGGTGACCACCGGGGAGCTGTTTTTT.

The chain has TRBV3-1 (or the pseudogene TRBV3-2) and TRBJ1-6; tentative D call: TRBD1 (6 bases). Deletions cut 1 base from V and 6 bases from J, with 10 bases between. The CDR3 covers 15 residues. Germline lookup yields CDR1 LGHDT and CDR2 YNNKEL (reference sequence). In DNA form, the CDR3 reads TGTGCCAGCAGCCAAGTATCACAGGGTAATTCACCCCTCCACTTT. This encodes CASSQVSQGNSPLHF.

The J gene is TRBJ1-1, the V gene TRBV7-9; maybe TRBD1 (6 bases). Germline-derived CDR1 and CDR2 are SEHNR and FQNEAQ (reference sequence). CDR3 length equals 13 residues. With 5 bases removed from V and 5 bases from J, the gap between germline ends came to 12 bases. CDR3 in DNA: TGTGCCAGCAGCCAACGACAGGATACTGAAGCTTTCTTT. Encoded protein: CASSQRQDTEAFF.

The CDR3 region is CASSGLVGHEQYF. In nucleotides, the CDR3 is TGTGCCAGCAGCGGACTAGTGGGCCACGAGCAGTACTTC. J is TRBJ2-7 and V is TRBV5-5; TRBD2 agrees at 7 bases. Germline CDR1 reads SGHKS; CDR2 reads YYEKEE (reference sequence). The CDR3 covers 13 residues. Germline trimming cut 4 bases from V and 5 bases from J; bases unmatched to any gene: 6.

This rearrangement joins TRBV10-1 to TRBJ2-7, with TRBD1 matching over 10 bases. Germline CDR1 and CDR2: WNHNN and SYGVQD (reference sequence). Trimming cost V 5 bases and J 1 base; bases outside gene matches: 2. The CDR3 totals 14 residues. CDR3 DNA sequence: TGCGCCAGCAGTTCGGGACAGGGGTCCTACGAGCAGTACTTC. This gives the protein CASSSGQGSYEQYF.

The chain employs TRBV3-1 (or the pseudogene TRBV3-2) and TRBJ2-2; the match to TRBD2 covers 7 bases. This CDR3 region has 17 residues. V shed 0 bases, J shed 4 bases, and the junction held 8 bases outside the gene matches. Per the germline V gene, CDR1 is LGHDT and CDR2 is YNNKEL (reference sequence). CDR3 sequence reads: CASSQEFQRGPTGELFF. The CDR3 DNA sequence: TGTGCCAGCAGCCAAGAGTTTCAGCGGGGACCCACCGGGGAGCTGTTTTTT.

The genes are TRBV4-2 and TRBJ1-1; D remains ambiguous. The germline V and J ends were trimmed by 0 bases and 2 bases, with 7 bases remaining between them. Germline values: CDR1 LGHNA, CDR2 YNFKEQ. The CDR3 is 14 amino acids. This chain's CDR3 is CASSQENLNTEAFF. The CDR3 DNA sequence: TGTGCCAGCAGCCAAGAAAACTTAAACACTGAAGCTTTCTTT.

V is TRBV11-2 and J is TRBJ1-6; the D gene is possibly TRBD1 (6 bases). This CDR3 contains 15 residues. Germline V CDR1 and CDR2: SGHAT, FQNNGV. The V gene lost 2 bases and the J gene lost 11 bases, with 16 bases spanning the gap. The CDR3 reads CASSLQIGEGAPLHF. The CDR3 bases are TGTGCCAGCAGCTTACAAATCGGAGAGGGGGCACCCCTCCACTTT.